This T cell receptor (beta chain) was found in a study of cytomegalovirus exposure and HLA in healthy donors. Study results and caveats: Later analysis identified about 17,000 TCR beta sequences associated with HLA alleles, using a false discovery rate threshold of 0.05. With high specificity and sensitivity, the classifier reportedly diagnosed cytomegalovirus status. Fewer N-insertions (relative to the roughly 630-donor mean) were reportedly seen in an Asian-associated ancestry cluster in a later analysis. A previous analysis found most TCR beta V segments productive roughly 87% or roughly 30% of the time.

This clone was detected once. The antigen is not known. Primers for the PCR totalled 60 Vbeta and 13 Jbeta. The method was immunoSEQ multiplex PCR; TCRdb's version includes in-frame clones alone and lacks a portion of them. The sample holds 100,000 to 150,000 clones, around 83% seen once. Germline loops: CDR1 KGHSY, CDR2 FQNENV. The CDR3 sequence is 14 residues long. V lost 0 bases and J 6 bases, leaving 11 bases between the germline ends. Sequenced material: PBMCs. This receptor was obtained from a man aged 45-65 years in good health and CMV-seronegative. The V gene is TRBV16, the J gene TRBJ1-1; D not certain. CDR3 sequence: CASSQSGWESEAFF. Here the CDR3 DNA reads TGTGCCAGCAGCCAATCGGGGTGGGAGTCTGAAGCTTTCTTT.